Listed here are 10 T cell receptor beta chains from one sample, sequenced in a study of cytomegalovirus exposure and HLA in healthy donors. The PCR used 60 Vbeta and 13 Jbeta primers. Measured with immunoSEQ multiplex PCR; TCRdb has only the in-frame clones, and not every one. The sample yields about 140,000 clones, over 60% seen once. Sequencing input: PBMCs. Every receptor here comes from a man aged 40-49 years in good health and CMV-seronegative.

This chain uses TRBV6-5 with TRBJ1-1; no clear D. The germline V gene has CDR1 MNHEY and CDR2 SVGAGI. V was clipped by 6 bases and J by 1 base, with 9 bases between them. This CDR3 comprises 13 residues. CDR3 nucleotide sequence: TGTGCCAGCAGCCCCCCAGGGAACACTGAAGCTTTCTTT. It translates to CASSPPGNTEAFF.

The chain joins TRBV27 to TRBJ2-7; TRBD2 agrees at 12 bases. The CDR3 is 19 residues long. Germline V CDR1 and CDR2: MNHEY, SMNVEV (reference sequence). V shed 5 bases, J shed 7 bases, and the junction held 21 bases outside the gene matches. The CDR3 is CASSGPRATRLAGAWEQYF. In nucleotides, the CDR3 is TGTGCCAGCAGTGGGCCGCGGGCCACCAGACTAGCGGGGGCCTGGGAGCAGTACTTC.

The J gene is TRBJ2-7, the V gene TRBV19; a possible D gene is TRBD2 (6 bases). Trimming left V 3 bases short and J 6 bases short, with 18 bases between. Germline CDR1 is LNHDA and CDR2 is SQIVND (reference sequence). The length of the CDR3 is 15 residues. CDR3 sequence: CASSMGGSAVGEQYF. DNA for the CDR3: TGTGCCAGTAGTATGGGGGGATCCGCTGTAGGCGAGCAGTACTTC.

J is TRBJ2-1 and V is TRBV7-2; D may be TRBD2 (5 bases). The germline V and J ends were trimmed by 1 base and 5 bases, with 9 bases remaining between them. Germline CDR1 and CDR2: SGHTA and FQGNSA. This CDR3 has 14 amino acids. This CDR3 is CASSLVHGNNEQFF. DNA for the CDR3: TGTGCCAGCAGCTTAGTCCACGGGAACAATGAGCAGTTCTTC.

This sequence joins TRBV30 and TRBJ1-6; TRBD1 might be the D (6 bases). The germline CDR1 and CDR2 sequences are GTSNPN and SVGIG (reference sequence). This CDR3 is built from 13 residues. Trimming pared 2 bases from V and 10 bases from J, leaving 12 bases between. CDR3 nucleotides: TGTGCCTGGAGTAGGGGGTTTGGCTCACCCCTCCACTTT. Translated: CAWSRGFGSPLHF.

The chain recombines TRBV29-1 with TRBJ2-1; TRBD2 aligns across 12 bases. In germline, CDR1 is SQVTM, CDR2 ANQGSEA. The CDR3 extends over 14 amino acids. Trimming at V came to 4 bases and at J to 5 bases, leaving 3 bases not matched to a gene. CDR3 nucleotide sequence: TGCAGCGTTGCCCTAGCGGGAGGGCACAATGAGCAGTTCTTC. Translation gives CSVALAGGHNEQFF.

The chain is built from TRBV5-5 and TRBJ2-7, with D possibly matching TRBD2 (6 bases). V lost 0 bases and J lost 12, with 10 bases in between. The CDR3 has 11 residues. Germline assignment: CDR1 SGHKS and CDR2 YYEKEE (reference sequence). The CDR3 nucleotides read TGTGCCAGCAGCTTGGGAGGGGAGGTGTACTTC. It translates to CASSLGGEVYF.

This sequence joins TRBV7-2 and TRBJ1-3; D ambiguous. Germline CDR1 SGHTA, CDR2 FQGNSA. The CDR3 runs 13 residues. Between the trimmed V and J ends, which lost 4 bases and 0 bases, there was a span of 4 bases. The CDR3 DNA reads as TGTGCCAGCAGCTCGGGCTCTGGAAACACCATATATTTT. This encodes CASSSGSGNTIYF.

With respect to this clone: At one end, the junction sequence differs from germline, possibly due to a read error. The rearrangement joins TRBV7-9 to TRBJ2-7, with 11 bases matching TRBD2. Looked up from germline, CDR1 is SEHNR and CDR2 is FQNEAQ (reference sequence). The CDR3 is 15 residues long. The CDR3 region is CSSSQTSGIRYEQYF. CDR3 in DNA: TGTTCCAGCAGCCAGACTAGCGGGATTCGGTACGAGCAGTACTTC. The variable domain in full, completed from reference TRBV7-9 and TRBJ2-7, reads DTGVSQNPRHKITKRGQNVTFRCDPISEHNRLYWYRQTLGQGPEFLTYFQNEAQLEKSRLLSDRFSAERPKGSFSTLEIQRTEQGDSAMYLCSSSQTSGIRYEQYFGPGTRLTVT.

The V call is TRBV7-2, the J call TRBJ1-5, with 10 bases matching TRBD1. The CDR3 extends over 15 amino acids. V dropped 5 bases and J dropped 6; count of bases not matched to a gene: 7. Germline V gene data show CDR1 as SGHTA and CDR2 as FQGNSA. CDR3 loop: CASSHGTGVPQPQHF. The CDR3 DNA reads TGTGCCAGCAGCCACGGGACAGGGGTGCCTCAGCCCCAGCATTTT.